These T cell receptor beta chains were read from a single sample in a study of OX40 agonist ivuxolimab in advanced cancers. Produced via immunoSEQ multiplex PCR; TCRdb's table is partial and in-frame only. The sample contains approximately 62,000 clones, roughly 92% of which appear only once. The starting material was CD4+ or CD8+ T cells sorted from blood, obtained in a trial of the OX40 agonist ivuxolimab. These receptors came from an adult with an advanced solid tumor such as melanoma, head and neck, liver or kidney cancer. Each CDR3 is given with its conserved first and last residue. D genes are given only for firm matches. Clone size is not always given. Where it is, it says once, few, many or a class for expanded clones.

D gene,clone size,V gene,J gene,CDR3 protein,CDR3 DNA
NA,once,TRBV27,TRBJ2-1,CASVRLGGLSYNEQFF,TGTGCCAGCGTTCGGTTGGGGGGACTCTCCTACAATGAGCAGTTCTTC
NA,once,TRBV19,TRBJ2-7,CASSIAQGYEQYF,TGTGCCAGTAGTATAGCTCAGGGGTACGAGCAGTACTTC
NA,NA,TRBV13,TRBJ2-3,CASSLGATNTADTQYF,TGTGCCAGCAGCTTAGGCGCGACTAACACCGCAGATACGCAGTATTTT
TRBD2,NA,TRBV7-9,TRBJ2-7,CARSERDSYEQYF,TGTGCACGTAGTGAGCGGGATTCCTACGAGCAGTACTTC
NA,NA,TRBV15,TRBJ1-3,CATSRDRGLGNTIYF,TGTGCCACCAGCAGAGATAGGGGGTTGGGAAACACCATATATTTT
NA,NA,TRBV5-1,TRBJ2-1,CASSLSLSSVEQFF,TGCGCCAGCAGCTTGAGCCTCTCTAGCGTAGAGCAGTTCTTC
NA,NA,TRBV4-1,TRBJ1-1,CASSQVKLAVNTEAFF,TGCGCCAGCAGCCAAGTCAAGTTGGCCGTGAACACTGAAGCTTTCTTT
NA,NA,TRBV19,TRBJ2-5,CASSWAAQETQYF,TGTGCCAGTAGTTGGGCAGCCCAAGAGACCCAGTACTTC
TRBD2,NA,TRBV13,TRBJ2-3,CASSAGRKRGPYTDTQYF,TGTGCCAGCTCTGCCGGACGAAAGCGGGGGCCTTACACAGATACGCAGTATTTT
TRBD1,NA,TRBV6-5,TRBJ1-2,CASSQTGGADGYTF,TGTGCCAGCAGCCAGACAGGGGGCGCGGATGGCTACACCTTC
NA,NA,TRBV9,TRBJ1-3,CASSVEGSSGNTIYF,TGTGCCAGCAGCGTAGAAGGGAGCTCTGGAAACACCATATATTTT
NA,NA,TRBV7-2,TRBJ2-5,CASSRQNQETQYF,TGTGCCAGCAGCCGACAGAACCAAGAGACCCAGTACTTC
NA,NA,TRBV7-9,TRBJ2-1,CASSPGGSSYNEQFF,TGTGCCAGCAGTCCGGGTGGGAGCTCCTACAATGAGCAGTTCTTC